This T cell receptor (beta chain) was documented in a study of PD-L1 blockade in urothelial cancer. Time point described: peripheral blood 6 weeks after treatment start. Some clones are missing from TCRdb's copy, which holds only in-frame ones; the method was immunoSEQ multiplex PCR. This table has 120,000 or so clones, 86% appearing once. The CDR3 runs to 16 residues. After removal of 5 bases from V and 3 bases from J, the junction contained 5 bases not matched to a gene. CDR1 and CDR2 (germline): MDHEN, SYDVKM. Sequenced here: PBMCs, sampled around atezolizumab (anti-PD-L1) treatment. The clonotype was recovered from a man in his fifties with urothelial cancer. The J gene is TRBJ2-1, the V gene TRBV28; TRBD2 matches 12 bases. CDR3 bases: TGTGCCAGCAGTCATCGGACTAGCGGGAACTACAATGAGCAGTTCTTC. Translation: CASSHRTSGNYNEQFF.